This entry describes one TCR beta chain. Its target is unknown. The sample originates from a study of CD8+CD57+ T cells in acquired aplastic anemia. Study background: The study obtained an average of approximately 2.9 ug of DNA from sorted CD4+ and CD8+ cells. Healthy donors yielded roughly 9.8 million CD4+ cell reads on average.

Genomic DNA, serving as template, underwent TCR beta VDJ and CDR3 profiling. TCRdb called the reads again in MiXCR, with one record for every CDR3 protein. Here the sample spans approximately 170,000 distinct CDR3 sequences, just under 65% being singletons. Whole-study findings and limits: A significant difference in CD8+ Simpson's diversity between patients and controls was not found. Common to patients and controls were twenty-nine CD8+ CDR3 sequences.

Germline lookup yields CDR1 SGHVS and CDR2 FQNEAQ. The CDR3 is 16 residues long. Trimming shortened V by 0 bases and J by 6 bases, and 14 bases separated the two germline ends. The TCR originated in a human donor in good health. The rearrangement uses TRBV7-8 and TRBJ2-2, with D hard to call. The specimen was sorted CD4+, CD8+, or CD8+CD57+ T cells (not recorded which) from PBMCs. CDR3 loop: CASSLASLGLPGELFF. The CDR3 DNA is TGTGCCAGCAGCTTAGCGTCGCTAGGCTTGCCCGGGGAGCTGTTTTTT.